Listed below are T cell receptor beta chains from one sample, sequenced in a study of regulatory T cells in long-lasting Graves disease. One entry per CDR3 protein results from TCRdb running MiXCR on the multiplex PCR reads. The top ten hold around 9.3% of the sample, which has 520,000 or so distinct CDR3 sequences, around 12% seen once. These same data were also listed under a study on T cells in Graves' hyperthyroidism and ophthalmopathy.

The sequenced sample was peripheral blood mononuclear cells (PBMCs), obtained at new diagnosis, from a patient treated with antithyroid drugs. The receptors here all came from a woman aged 30 to 39 with Graves disease. The CDR3 runs from the conserved cysteine through the conserved F or W. The D gene is left open where the match is weak. Rows may omit the clone size; those that give it use once, few, many or a size class.

TRBV7-3	TRBD2	NA	TRBJ2-1	CASSLRGALAGGDNEQFF	TGTGCCAGCAGCTTAAGAGGAGCTCTAGCGGGAGGGGACAATGAGCAGTTCTTC
TRBV9	NA	NA	TRBJ1-1	CASSAQGRNTEAFF	TGTGCCAGCAGCGCCCAGGGGAGGAACACTGAAGCTTTCTTT
TRBV27	TRBD1	many	TRBJ1-1	CASQIAGGGYTEAFF	TGTGCCAGCCAAATCGCAGGGGGAGGGTACACTGAAGCTTTCTTT
TRBV20-1	NA	few	TRBJ2-1	CSPIRGGAGEQFF	TGCAGTCCAATTAGAGGGGGGGCGGGTGAGCAGTTCTTC
TRBV2	NA	many	TRBJ1-5	CASTRWGGREAGQPQHF	TGTGCCAGCACCAGGTGGGGCGGCAGGGAGGCCGGCCAGCCCCAGCATTTT
TRBV29-1	NA	NA	TRBJ2-5	CSATRAGETQYF	TGCAGCGCGACAAGGGCGGGAGAGACCCAGTACTTC
TRBV5-4	TRBD1	NA	TRBJ1-2	CASSPLGGTYGYTF	TGTGCCAGCAGCCCTTTAGGGGGCACCTATGGCTACACCTTC
TRBV2	NA	many	TRBJ1-5	CASTQGGGAGDQPQHF	TGTGCCAGCACCCAAGGTGGGGGGGCGGGGGATCAGCCCCAGCATTTT
TRBV20-1	NA	few	TRBJ1-2	CSASPEYGYTF	TGCAGTGCTAGTCCCGAGTATGGCTACACCTTC
TRBV29-1	TRBD1	many	TRBJ2-5	CSVEDLGTGPQETQYF	TGCAGCGTTGAAGATCTCGGGACAGGCCCGCAAGAGACCCAGTACTTC
TRBV19	TRBD2	few	TRBJ2-7	CASSMSLAGLYEQYF	TGTGCCAGTAGTATGTCACTAGCGGGACTTTACGAGCAGTACTTC
TRBV5-1	TRBD1	NA	TRBJ1-1	CASSSDRALNTEAFF	TGCGCCAGCAGCTCGGACAGGGCCCTGAACACTGAAGCTTTCTTT
TRBV6-2/TRBV6-3	NA	few	TRBJ2-3	CASSIGILTDTQYF	TGTGCCAGCAGCATCGGGATACTTACAGATACGCAGTATTTT
TRBV12-3/TRBV12-4	NA	many	TRBJ2-1	CASRGARGNYNEQFF	TGTGCCAGCAGGGGCGCCAGGGGAAATTACAATGAGCAGTTCTTC
TRBV18	TRBD2	few	TRBJ2-7	CASSPSGSLYEQYF	TGTGCCAGCTCACCTAGCGGGAGCCTCTACGAGCAGTACTTC
TRBV28	NA	many	TRBJ2-5	CASSFSFQETQYF	TGTGCCAGCAGTTTTAGCTTTCAAGAGACCCAGTACTTC
TRBV15	TRBD2	many	TRBJ2-7	CASAAGGPNEQYF	TGTGCCAGCGCAGCGGGAGGGCCGAACGAGCAGTACTTC
TRBV7-9	TRBD1	many	TRBJ2-2	CASGAQGTGELFF	TGTGCCAGCGGTGCACAGGGGACCGGGGAGCTGTTTTTT
TRBV29-1	TRBD1	few	TRBJ1-1	CSVTGGNTEAFF	TGCAGCGTCACAGGGGGAAACACTGAAGCTTTCTTT
TRBV20-1	NA	many	TRBJ1-6	CSASSGVNSPLHF	TGCAGTGCTAGTTCAGGGGTGAATTCACCCCTCCACTTT
TRBV7-9	NA	many	TRBJ2-1	CASRHSALFGTYNEQFF	TGTGCCAGCAGACATAGTGCCCTATTCGGGACCTACAATGAGCAGTTCTTC
TRBV28	TRBD2	many	TRBJ2-5	CASSKTSGETQYF	TGTGCCAGCAGCAAGACTAGCGGGGAGACCCAGTACTTC
TRBV20-1	NA	NA	TRBJ1-3	CSASDLEGNTIYF	TGCAGTGCTAGCGACCTCGAAGGAAACACCATATATTTT
TRBV15	TRBD2	many	TRBJ2-7	CATSLRPGDPSSGRLASYEQYF	TGTGCCACCAGCTTACGACCGGGGGACCCGTCTAGCGGGAGGCTCGCCTCCTACGAGCAGTACTTC
TRBV19	TRBD1	few	TRBJ1-1	CASSISGTANTEAFF	TGTGCCAGTAGTATATCCGGGACAGCGAACACTGAAGCTTTCTTT
TRBV5-4	TRBD1	many	TRBJ2-1	CASSSGQGANEQFF	TGTGCCAGCAGCTCGGGACAGGGCGCGAATGAGCAGTTCTTC
TRBV27	TRBD2	many	TRBJ2-3	CASSLSGLAGVIDTQYF	TGTGCCAGCAGTTTATCGGGACTAGCGGGAGTAATAGATACGCAGTATTTT
TRBV28	TRBD1	NA	TRBJ1-2	CASSPSGTGGHNYGYTF	TGTGCCAGCAGTCCCTCCGGGACAGGGGGACATAACTATGGCTACACCTTC
TRBV12-3/TRBV12-4	NA	many	TRBJ2-5	CASRDSSFWTQYF	TGTGCCAGCAGGGACTCCAGTTTTTGGACCCAGTACTTC
TRBV7-2	TRBD2	NA	TRBJ2-7	CASSLVKREFVEQYF	TGTGCCAGCAGCTTAGTAAAGCGGGAGTTTGTCGAGCAGTACTTC
TRBV12-3/TRBV12-4	NA	few	TRBJ2-3	CASSPADMATDTQYF	TGTGCCAGCAGTCCAGCTGACATGGCCACAGATACGCAGTATTTT
TRBV28	NA	few	TRBJ2-7	CAIRTLKDYEQYF	TGTGCCATCCGGACCCTTAAAGACTACGAGCAGTACTTC
TRBV7-8	TRBD1	many	TRBJ2-1	CASSSTGDYNEQFF	TGTGCCAGCAGCTCGACAGGGGATTACAATGAGCAGTTCTTC
TRBV2	TRBD2	few	TRBJ2-1	CASSYQLAGASNEQFF	TGTGCCAGCAGTTACCAACTAGCGGGAGCCAGCAATGAGCAGTTCTTC
TRBV30	NA	many	TRBJ1-1	CAWSAQVATEAFF	TGTGCCTGGAGTGCACAGGTGGCCACTGAAGCTTTCTTT
TRBV6-1	TRBD2	many	TRBJ2-3	CASSEAGLAVSSTDTQYF	TGTGCCAGCAGTGAAGCGGGACTAGCTGTCTCTAGCACAGATACGCAGTATTTT
TRBV5-6	NA	many	TRBJ2-5	CASSSLGGTQYF	TGTGCCAGCAGCAGCTTGGGAGGAACCCAGTACTTC
TRBV30	NA	few	TRBJ1-6	CAWSGEDSVGYGSAPLHF	TGTGCCTGGAGTGGGGAGGACAGCGTGGGGTATGGGTCCGCACCCCTCCACTTT
TRBV5-1	NA	many	TRBJ1-2	CASSLYPTAGYTF	TGCGCCAGCAGCTTGTACCCGACGGCTGGCTACACCTTC
TRBV7-2	NA	many	TRBJ1-3	CASSLHPGRIYGNTIYF	TGTGCCAGCAGCTTACATCCGGGACGAATTTATGGAAACACCATATATTTT
TRBV4-3	NA	many	TRBJ2-3	CASSQDGREDTQYF	TGCGCCAGCAGCCAAGACGGCAGGGAGGATACGCAGTATTTT
TRBV7-9	TRBD2	many	TRBJ2-7	CASSTSGSHEQYF	TGTGCCAGCAGTACTAGCGGGAGTCACGAGCAGTACTTC
TRBV11-2	TRBD2	many	TRBJ2-1	CASSRGLAGEQFF	TGTGCCAGCAGCCGAGGACTAGCGGGAGAGCAGTTCTTC
TRBV2	NA	many	TRBJ1-2	CASSEVGSSNGGYTF	TGTGCCAGCAGTGAAGTAGGGTCGTCCAACGGTGGCTACACCTTC
TRBV4-2	TRBD1	NA	TRBJ1-3	CASSLGTGGTGNTIYF	TGTGCCAGCAGTCTCGGGACAGGGGGCACTGGAAACACCATATATTTT
TRBV20-1	NA	NA	TRBJ1-1	CSARETFRGNTEAFF	TGCAGTGCTAGAGAGACTTTCCGTGGGAACACTGAAGCTTTCTTT
TRBV10-3	TRBD1	many	TRBJ2-1	CAISDRRQGSFNEQFF	TGTGCCATCAGTGATAGGCGACAGGGCAGTTTCAATGAGCAGTTCTTC
TRBV7-9	TRBD2	NA	TRBJ2-2	CASSLPSGSMGDTGELFF	TGTGCCAGCAGCTTACCCAGCGGGAGTATGGGTGACACCGGGGAGCTGTTTTTT
TRBV12-5	TRBD2	NA	TRBJ2-5	CASGSGGETQYF	TGTGCTAGTGGTAGCGGGGGAGAGACCCAGTACTTC
TRBV5-1	NA	many	TRBJ1-1	CASSPADLSLGAFF	TGCGCCAGCAGCCCAGCTGATCTGAGCCTTGGAGCTTTCTTT
TRBV19	NA	few	TRBJ1-5	CASSISNLVSQPQHF	TGTGCCAGTAGTATCTCTAACCTGGTATCTCAGCCCCAGCATTTT
TRBV6-1	TRBD1	NA	TRBJ2-1	CASGQGWNYNEQFF	TGTGCCAGCGGACAGGGGTGGAACTACAATGAGCAGTTCTTC
TRBV2	NA	many	TRBJ1-2	CASTRGEGLSANYGYTF	TGTGCCAGCACACGCGGAGAGGGGCTGAGCGCTAACTATGGCTACACCTTC
TRBV3-1	NA	few	TRBJ2-3	CASSQLGLGISTDTQYF	TGTGCCAGCAGCCAATTGGGCCTGGGGATTAGCACAGATACGCAGTATTTT
TRBV7-9	NA	NA	TRBJ1-2	CASTKEWQPYGYSF	TGTGCCAGCACCAAAGAATGGCAGCCTTATGGCTACAGCTTC
TRBV12-3/TRBV12-4	TRBD1	many	TRBJ2-1	CASSNPTFPGQGYNEQFF	TGTGCCAGCAGTAACCCTACTTTTCCGGGACAGGGATACAATGAGCAGTTCTTC
TRBV29-1	TRBD1	many	TRBJ2-1	CSVEEGPAGGKGNEQFF	TGCAGCGTTGAAGAGGGGCCGGCAGGGGGCAAGGGCAATGAGCAGTTCTTC
TRBV18	NA	many	TRBJ1-1	CASSPFGGSDTEAFF	TGTGCCAGCTCACCGTTTGGGGGTTCGGACACTGAAGCTTTCTTT
TRBV5-1	NA	NA	TRBJ2-5	CANERGRGETRYF	TGCGCCAACGAGAGGGGGCGCGGGGAGACCCGGTACTTC